These 13 T cell receptor beta chains originate from one sample sequenced in a study of blood T cells in healthy people across ages. It was with a sample-barcoded 5' primer and a J-beta primer mix that a second PCR of roughly 7 to 12 cycles was run. MiXCR was run by TCRdb on the 5' RACE reads, yielding one entry per CDR3 protein. The sample lists roughly 2 million distinct CDR3 sequences, less than 50% occurring once. The sample was blood. These receptors were taken from a woman aged 40 to 50 in good health.

The sample holds a few counts of this clonotype. The chain links TRBV28 to TRBJ2-7; unclear D gene. Germline V gene lookup returns CDR1 MDHEN and CDR2 SYDVKM. This CDR3 comprises 14 residues. Trimming took off 7 bases at V and 0 bases at J, with 13 bases between the two ends. DNA for the CDR3: TGTGCCAGCACCTTGACGGGCTTCTCCTACGAGCAGTACTTC. Its translation is CASTLTGFSYEQYF.

The CDR3 region has the DNA TGTGCCAGCAGCCAACCCATCGGGACAGGGTCCTACGAGCAGTACTTC. Translation: CASSQPIGTGSYEQYF. The chain links TRBV3-1 to TRBJ2-7, with TRBD1 identical over 9 bases. This CDR3 contains 16 residues. Germline V gene sequence: CDR1 LGHDT, CDR2 YNNKEL (reference sequence). V gave up 2 bases and J gave up 1 base; unmatched junction bases: 6.

This chain joins TRBV9 and TRBJ1-1; D remains unclear. The CDR3 is made up of 15 amino acids. Germline V gene data show CDR1 as SGDLS and CDR2 as YYNGEE. The V and J ends lost 4 bases and 0 bases respectively, with 13 bases between them. The CDR3, as DNA: TGTGCCAGCAGCTCAGACCCGCTTTTGAACACTGAAGCTTTCTTT. It specifies CASSSDPLLNTEAFF.

V is TRBV25-1 and J is TRBJ2-5; D gene ambiguous. CDR1 is MGHDK, CDR2 SYGVNS, per germline. CDR3 length: 14 amino acids. Trimming removed 1 base from V and 5 bases from J, with 11 bases in between. The CDR3: CASSEFGPAETQYF. CDR3 DNA sequence: TGTGCCAGCAGTGAATTCGGCCCTGCGGAGACCCAGTACTTC.

The CDR3: CASSSSPGQASYEQYF. CDR3 nucleotide sequence: TGCGCCAGCAGCTCATCACCGGGACAGGCATCCTACGAGCAGTACTTC. The genes are TRBV5-1 and TRBJ2-7; 8 bases match TRBD1. The germline V gene has CDR1 SGHRS and CDR2 YFSETQ. The CDR3 sequence is 16 residues long. V lost 3 bases to trimming and J lost 1 base; unmatched junction nucleotides: 9.

V gene TRBV6-6 combines with J gene TRBJ2-1; no reliable D call. Per germline, CDR1 MNHNY and CDR2 SVGAGI (reference sequence). The CDR3 contains 14 residues. V lost 2 bases and J lost 9, with 14 bases in between. The CDR3 DNA reads as TGTGCCAGCAGTTACACTACCAGGACCGCTGAGCAGTTCTTC. This sequence encodes CASSYTTRTAEQFF.

This clonotype was detected only a few times. J is TRBJ1-1 and V is TRBV5-1; possible D gene TRBD1, 5 bases. CDR3 length: 15 residues. V gave up 0 bases and J gave up 1 base, with 10 bases separating them. The germline CDR1 and CDR2 sequences are SGHRS and YFSETQ. The CDR3 region is CASSLGGMANTEAFF. Written as DNA, the CDR3 is TGCGCCAGCAGCTTGGGGGGCATGGCGAACACTGAAGCTTTCTTT.

Note on this clonotype: A junction boundary mismatches the germline segment, possibly from a read error. This rearrangement joins TRBV7-7 to TRBJ2-7; 12 positions agree with TRBD1. The DNA end lines up better with TRBJ2-5; the J call may be wrong. CDR3 length: 15 residues. Germline-derived CDR1 and CDR2 are SSHAT and FNYEAQ (reference sequence). CDR3 coding DNA: TGTGCTAGCAGCTTCGGGACAGGGGGCGAAGAGACCCAGTACTTC. Translating it yields CASSFGTGGEETQYF.

The rearrangement uses TRBV7-2 and TRBJ1-2; D unresolved. The CDR3 is made up of 15 amino acids. V lost 2 bases and J 5 bases, leaving 15 bases between the germline ends. Germline CDR1 is SGHTA and CDR2 is FQGNSA. The CDR3 sequence: CASSLRFGVSYGYTF. DNA for the CDR3: TGTGCCAGCAGCTTACGATTTGGTGTCTCGTATGGCTACACCTTC.

This clonotype turned up a few times. The V gene is TRBV28, the J gene TRBJ2-3; D is possibly TRBD2 (5 bases). CDR3 length equals 14 residues. Germline V gene lookup returns CDR1 MDHEN and CDR2 SYDVKM. V lost 2 bases to trimming and J lost 5 bases, with 11 bases between them. DNA for the CDR3: TGTGCCAGCAGTTTAGGGGAGTTAAAAGATACGCAGTATTTT. Translation: CASSLGELKDTQYF.

V usage is TRBV18 and J usage is TRBJ1-1; the D is unclear. V lost 1 base, J lost 4 bases, and 16 bases lay in between. The germline V gene encodes CDR1 KGHSH and CDR2 LQKENI. The CDR3 contains 16 residues. As DNA, the CDR3 is TGTGCCAGCTCACCACGGCCGGGCGTGGGAGGCACTGAAGCTTTCTTT. It encodes CASSPRPGVGGTEAFF. Variable domain in full (rest from reference TRBV18 and TRBJ1-1): NAGVMQNPRHLVRRRGQEARLRCSPMKGHSHVYWYRQLPEEGLKFMVYLQKENIIDESGMPKERFSAEFPKEGPSILRIQQVVRGDSAAYFCASSPRPGVGGTEAFFGQGTRLTVV.

The chain combines TRBV7-2 with TRBJ1-1; D gene unclear. V gave up 5 bases and J gave up 6 bases, with 13 bases separating them. Germline V lookup: CDR1 SGHTA, CDR2 FQGNSA. The CDR3 totals 13 residues. This CDR3 is CASSALPSAEAFF. The CDR3, as DNA: TGTGCCAGCAGCGCCCTCCCTTCTGCTGAAGCTTTCTTT.

V gene TRBV12-3 or TRBV12-4 combines with J gene TRBJ2-1, with D perhaps given as TRBD1 or TRBD2 (6 bases each). The CDR3 totals 14 residues. Trimming left V 6 bases short and J 7 bases short, with 16 bases between. The CDR3 loop is CASSTTGGGNEQFF. In DNA form, the CDR3 reads TGTGCCAGCAGCACGACAGGCGGAGGGAATGAGCAGTTCTTC.